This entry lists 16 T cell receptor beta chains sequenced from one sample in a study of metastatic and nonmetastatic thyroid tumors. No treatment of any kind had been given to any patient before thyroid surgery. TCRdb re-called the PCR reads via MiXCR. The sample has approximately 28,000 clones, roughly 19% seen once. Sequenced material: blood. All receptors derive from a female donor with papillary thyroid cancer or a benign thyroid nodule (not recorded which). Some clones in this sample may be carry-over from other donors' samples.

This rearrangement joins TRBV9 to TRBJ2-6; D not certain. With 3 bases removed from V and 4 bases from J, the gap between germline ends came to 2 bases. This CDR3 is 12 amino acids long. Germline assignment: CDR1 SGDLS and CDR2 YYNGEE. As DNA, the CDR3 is TGTGCCAGCAGCGGAGGGGCCAACGTCCTGACTTTC. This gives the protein CASSGGANVLTF. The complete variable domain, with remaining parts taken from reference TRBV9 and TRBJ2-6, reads DSGVTQTPKHLITATGQRVTLRCSPRSGDLSVYWYQQSLDQGLQFLIQYYNGEERAKGNILERFSAQQFPDLHSELNLSSLELGDSALYFCASSGGANVLTFGAGSRLTVL.

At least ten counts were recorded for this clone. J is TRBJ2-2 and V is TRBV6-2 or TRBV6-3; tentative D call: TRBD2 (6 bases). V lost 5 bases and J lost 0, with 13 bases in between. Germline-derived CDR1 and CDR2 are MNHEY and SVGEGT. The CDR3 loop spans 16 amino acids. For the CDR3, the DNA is TGTGCCAGCAGTACTTTGGAGGGGTCGAACACCGGGGAGCTGTTTTTT. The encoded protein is CASSTLEGSNTGELFF.

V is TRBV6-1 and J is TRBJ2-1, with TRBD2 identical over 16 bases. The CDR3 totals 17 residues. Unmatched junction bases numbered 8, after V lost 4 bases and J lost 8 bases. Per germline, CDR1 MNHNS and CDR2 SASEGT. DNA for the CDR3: TGTGCCAGCAGTGGAGGGACTAGCGGGGGGGCCTGGGATGAGCAGTTCTTC. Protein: CASSGGTSGGAWDEQFF.

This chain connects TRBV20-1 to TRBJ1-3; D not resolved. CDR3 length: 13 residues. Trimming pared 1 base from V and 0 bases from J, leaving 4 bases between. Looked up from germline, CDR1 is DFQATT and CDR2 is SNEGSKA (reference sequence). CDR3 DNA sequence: TGCAGTGCTAGAGGGCTCTCTGGAAACACCATATATTTT. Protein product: CSARGLSGNTIYF.

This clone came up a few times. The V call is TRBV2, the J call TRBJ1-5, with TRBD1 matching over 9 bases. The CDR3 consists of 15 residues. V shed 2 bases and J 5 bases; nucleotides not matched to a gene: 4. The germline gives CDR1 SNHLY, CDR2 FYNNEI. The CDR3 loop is CASSERDRVYQPQHF. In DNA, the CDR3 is TGTGCCAGCAGTGAACGGGACAGGGTTTATCAGCCCCAGCATTTT.

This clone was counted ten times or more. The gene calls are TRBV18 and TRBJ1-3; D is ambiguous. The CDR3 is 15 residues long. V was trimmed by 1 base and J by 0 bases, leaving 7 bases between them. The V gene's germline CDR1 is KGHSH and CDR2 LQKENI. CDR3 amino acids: CASSPRTDSGNTIYF. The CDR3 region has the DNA TGTGCCAGCTCACCACGGACTGACTCTGGAAACACCATATATTTT.

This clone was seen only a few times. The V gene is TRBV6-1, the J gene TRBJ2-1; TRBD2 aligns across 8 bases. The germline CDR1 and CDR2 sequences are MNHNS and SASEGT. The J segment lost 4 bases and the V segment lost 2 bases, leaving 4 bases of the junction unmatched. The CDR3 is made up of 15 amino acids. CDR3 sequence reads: CASSENGGEYNEQFF. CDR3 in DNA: TGTGCCAGCAGTGAAAACGGGGGGGAGTACAATGAGCAGTTCTTC.

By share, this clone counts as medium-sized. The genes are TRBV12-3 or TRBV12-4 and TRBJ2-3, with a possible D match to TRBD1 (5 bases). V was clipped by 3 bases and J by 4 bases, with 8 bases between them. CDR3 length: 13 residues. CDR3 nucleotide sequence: TGTGCCAGCAGTTTTTCAGGGTCAGATACGCAGTATTTT. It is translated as CASSFSGSDTQYF.

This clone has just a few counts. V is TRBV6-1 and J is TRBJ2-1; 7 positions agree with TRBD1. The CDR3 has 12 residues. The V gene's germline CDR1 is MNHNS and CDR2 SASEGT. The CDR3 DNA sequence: TGTGCTACCCAAGACAGGGCCAATGAGCAGTTCTTC. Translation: CATQDRANEQFF.

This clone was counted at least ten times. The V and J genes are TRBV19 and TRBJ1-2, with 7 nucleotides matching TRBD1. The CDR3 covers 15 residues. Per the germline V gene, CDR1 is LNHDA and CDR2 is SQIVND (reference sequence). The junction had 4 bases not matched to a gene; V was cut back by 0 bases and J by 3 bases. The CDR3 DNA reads TGTGCCAGTAGTATAGATCCCACAGGGGACTATGGCTACACCTTC. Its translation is CASSIDPTGDYGYTF.

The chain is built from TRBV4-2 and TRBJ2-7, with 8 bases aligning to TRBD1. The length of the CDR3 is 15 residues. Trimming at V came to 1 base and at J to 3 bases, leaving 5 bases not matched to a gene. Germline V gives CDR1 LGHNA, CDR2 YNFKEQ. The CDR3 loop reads CASSQAVGQGYEQYF. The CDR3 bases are TGTGCCAGCAGCCAAGCCGTTGGACAGGGCTACGAGCAGTACTTC.

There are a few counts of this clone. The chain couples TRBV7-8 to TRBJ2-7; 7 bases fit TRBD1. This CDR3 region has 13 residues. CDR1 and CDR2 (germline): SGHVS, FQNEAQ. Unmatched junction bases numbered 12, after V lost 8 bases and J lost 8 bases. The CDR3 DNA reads TGTGCCAGCGGCAGGGGGAGTCCTACCAAGCAGTACTTC. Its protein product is CASGRGSPTKQYF.

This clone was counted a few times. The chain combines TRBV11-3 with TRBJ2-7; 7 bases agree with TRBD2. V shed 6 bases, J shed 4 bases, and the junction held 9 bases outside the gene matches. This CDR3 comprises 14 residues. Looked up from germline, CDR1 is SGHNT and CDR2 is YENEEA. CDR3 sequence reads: CASRSGGDVYEQYF. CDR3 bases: TGTGCCAGCAGATCTGGGGGGGACGTATACGAGCAGTACTTC.

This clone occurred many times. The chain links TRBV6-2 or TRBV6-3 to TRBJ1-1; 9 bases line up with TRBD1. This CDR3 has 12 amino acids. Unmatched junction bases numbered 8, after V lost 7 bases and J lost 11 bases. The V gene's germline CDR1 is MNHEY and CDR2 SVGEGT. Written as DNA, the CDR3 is TGTGCCAGCACTTCCGACAGGGGGGGGGCTTTCTTT. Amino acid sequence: CASTSDRGGAFF.

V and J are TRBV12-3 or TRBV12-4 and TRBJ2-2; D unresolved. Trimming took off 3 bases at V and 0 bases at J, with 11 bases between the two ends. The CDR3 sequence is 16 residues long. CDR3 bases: TGTGCCAGCAGTTTTACCGCGCTCACGAACACCGGGGAGCTGTTTTTT. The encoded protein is CASSFTALTNTGELFF.

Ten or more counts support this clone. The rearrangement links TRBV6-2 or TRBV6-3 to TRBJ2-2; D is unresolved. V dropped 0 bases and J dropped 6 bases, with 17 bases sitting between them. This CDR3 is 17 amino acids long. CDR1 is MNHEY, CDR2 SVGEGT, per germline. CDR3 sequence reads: CASSYSRRVVSPGELFF. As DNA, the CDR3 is TGTGCCAGCAGTTACTCGAGAAGGGTTGTGAGCCCCGGGGAGCTGTTTTTT.